One and the same sample provided the 14 T cell receptor beta chains below, sequenced in a study of radiation and T cells in renal cell carcinoma. Time point reported: blood 2 weeks post-SBRT. As to treatment: 15 Gy SBRT to primary tumor, nephrectomy 4 weeks later. Sequencing used immunoSEQ multiplex PCR; TCRdb keeps in-frame clones, though not all of them. This table has tens of thousands of clones, 80% to 90% appearing once. Sample: blood, taken from a patient whose treatment included radiotherapy and nephrectomy. The receptors derive from a woman aged 50 to 65 with renal cell carcinoma.

The table lists this clone with a count of one. The rearrangement joins TRBV19 to TRBJ2-5; TRBD2 aligns across 13 bases. The germline CDR1 and CDR2 sequences are LNHDA and SQIVND (reference sequence). Unmatched junction bases numbered 7, after V lost 7 bases and J lost 2 bases. The CDR3 runs 16 residues. CDR3 DNA sequence: TGTGCCAGTAAAAGACTAGCGGGAGGTGGGCAAGAGACCCAGTACTTC. The encoded protein is CASKRLAGGGQETQYF.

Many counts were recorded for this clone. The chain employs TRBV10-1 and TRBJ2-7, with 9 nucleotides matching TRBD1. J gave up 6 bases and V 5 bases, and 5 bases lay outside the gene matches. Germline V gene data show CDR1 as WNHNN and CDR2 as SYGVQD (reference sequence). This CDR3 has 13 amino acids. CDR3 amino acids: CASSKDRGGEQYF. CDR3 DNA sequence: TGCGCCAGCAGTAAGGACAGGGGTGGCGAGCAGTACTTC.

The CDR3 is CATQGGLTGGSSYEQYF. As DNA, the CDR3 is TGTGCCACCCAGGGCGGACTGACAGGTGGAAGCTCCTACGAGCAGTACTTC. The V call is TRBV19, the J call TRBJ2-7; D possibly corresponds to TRBD1 (6 bases). The germline V gene encodes CDR1 LNHDA and CDR2 SQIVND (reference sequence). V was cut by 10 bases and J by 0 bases, with 25 bases left in between. The CDR3 totals 17 residues. The complete variable domain, with remaining parts taken from reference TRBV19 and TRBJ2-7, reads DGGITQSPKYLFRKEGQNVTLSCEQNLNHDAMYWYRQDPGQGLRLIYYSQIVNDFQKGDIAEGYSVSREKKESFPLTVTSAQKNPTAFYLCATQGGLTGGSSYEQYFGPGTRLTVT.

J is TRBJ2-2 and V is TRBV6-5, with 8 bases aligning to TRBD2. The CDR3 totals 14 residues. Losses at the gene ends were 6 bases for V and 1 base for J; bases not matched to a gene: 1. The germline V gene encodes CDR1 MNHEY and CDR2 SVGAGI. CDR3: CASSRGGNTGELFF. The CDR3 nucleotides are TGTGCCAGCAGCCGGGGGGGGAACACCGGGGAGCTGTTTTTT.

V and J are TRBV28 and TRBJ1-1; no clear D gene. There are 12 residues in the CDR3. The germline V gene has CDR1 MDHEN and CDR2 SYDVKM. CDR3 DNA: TGTGGCGTAGGAGAGAGAGACACTGAAGCTTTCTTT. Protein: CGVGERDTEAFF.

V usage is TRBV5-1 and J usage is TRBJ1-3, with D uncertain. CDR1 and CDR2 (germline): SGHRS, YFSETQ. The V and J ends lost 2 bases and 0 bases respectively, with 9 bases between them. The CDR3 loop spans 15 amino acids. CDR3 nucleotide sequence: TGCGCCAGCAGCTTAATGGAGCCCTCTGGAAACACCATATATTTT. Translating gives CASSLMEPSGNTIYF.

The rearrangement joins TRBV9 to TRBJ2-3, with D tentatively TRBD2 (6 bases). Germline assignment: CDR1 SGDLS and CDR2 YYNGEE. The CDR3 is 15 amino acids. Trimming shortened V by 0 bases and J by 0 bases, and 8 bases separated the two germline ends. CDR3 sequence reads: CASSVVAESTDTQYF. The CDR3 bases are TGTGCCAGCAGCGTAGTAGCGGAGAGCACAGATACGCAGTATTTT.

The J gene is TRBJ2-7, the V gene TRBV5-1; D assignment may be TRBD1 or TRBD2 (6 bases each). V was clipped by 7 bases and J by 5 bases, with 19 bases between them. Germline V gene sequence: CDR1 SGHRS, CDR2 YFSETQ. The CDR3 runs 14 residues. CDR3 region: CASPYKGGADEQYF. CDR3 nucleotide sequence: TGCGCCAGCCCGTACAAGGGGGGCGCGGACGAGCAGTACTTC.

The chain combines TRBV5-6 with TRBJ1-2; 10 positions match TRBD1. V dropped 3 bases and J dropped 4; count of bases not matched to a gene: 3. Germline lookup yields CDR1 SGHDT and CDR2 YYEEEE. The CDR3 sequence is 14 residues long. The CDR3 DNA follows: TGTGCCAGCAGCTGGGGACAGGGGAGCTATGGCTACACCTTC. This sequence encodes CASSWGQGSYGYTF.

The rearrangement uses TRBV20-1 and TRBJ2-1; D is unresolved. The CDR3 is 11 amino acids. Germline V CDR1 and CDR2: DFQATT, SNEGSKA (reference sequence). Deletions cut 4 bases from V and 10 bases from J, with 11 bases between. The CDR3: CSATRLPEQFF. DNA of the CDR3: TGCAGTGCTACGAGGCTCCCCGAGCAGTTCTTC.

The chain has TRBV15 and TRBJ2-6, with TRBD1 matching over 11 bases. The CDR3 length is 19 residues. The germline CDR1 and CDR2 sequences are LNHNV and YYDKDF (reference sequence). Unmatched junction bases numbered 11, after V lost 3 bases and J lost 4 bases. In DNA form, the CDR3 reads TGTGCCACCAGCAGCCCGGGAGGACAGGGGGCGCGGGGGGCCAACGTCCTGACTTTC. Translated: CATSSPGGQGARGANVLTF.

The V call is TRBV30, the J call TRBJ1-6; D uncertain. CDR3 length: 13 residues. With 2 bases removed from V and 7 bases from J, the gap between germline ends came to 9 bases. Germline CDR1 GTSNPN, CDR2 SVGIG (reference sequence). CDR3 in DNA: TGTGCCTGGAGTCTACACAGCAATTCACCCCTCCACTTT. As protein: CAWSLHSNSPLHF.

The gene calls are TRBV15 and TRBJ2-1; D is unclear. This CDR3 has 16 residues. Germline V lookup: CDR1 LNHNV, CDR2 YYDKDF (reference sequence). V lost 6 bases to trimming and J lost 0 bases, with 15 bases between them. For the CDR3, the DNA is TGTGCCACCAGGGTGGGAAGCTTAAGCTCCTACAATGAGCAGTTCTTC. This translates into CATRVGSLSSYNEQFF.

This chain uses TRBV10-1 with TRBJ2-1, with 7 nucleotides matching TRBD1. Looked up from germline, CDR1 is WNHNN and CDR2 is SYGVQD (reference sequence). The CDR3 spans 14 residues. The V and J ends lost 4 bases and 5 bases, in that order; junction bases with no gene match: 5. Written as DNA, the CDR3 is TGCGCCAGCAGTGTTCGGACAGGCCACAATGAGCAGTTCTTC. Translating gives CASSVRTGHNEQFF.